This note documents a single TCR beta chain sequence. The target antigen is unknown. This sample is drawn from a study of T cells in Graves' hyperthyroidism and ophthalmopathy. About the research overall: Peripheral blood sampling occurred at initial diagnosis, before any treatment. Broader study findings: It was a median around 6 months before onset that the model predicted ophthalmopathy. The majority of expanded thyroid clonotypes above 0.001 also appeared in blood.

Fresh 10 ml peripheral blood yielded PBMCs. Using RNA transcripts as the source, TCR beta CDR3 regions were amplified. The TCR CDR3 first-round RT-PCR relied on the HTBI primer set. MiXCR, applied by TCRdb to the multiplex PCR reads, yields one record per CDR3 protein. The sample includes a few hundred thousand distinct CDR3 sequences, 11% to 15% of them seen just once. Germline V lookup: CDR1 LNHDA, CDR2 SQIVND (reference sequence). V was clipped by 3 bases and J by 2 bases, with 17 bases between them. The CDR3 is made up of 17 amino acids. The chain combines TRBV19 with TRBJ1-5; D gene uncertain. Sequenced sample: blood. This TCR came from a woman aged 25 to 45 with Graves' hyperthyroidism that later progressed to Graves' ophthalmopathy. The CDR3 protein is CASSIGRQLGGNQPQHF. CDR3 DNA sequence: TGTGCCAGTAGTATCGGACGTCAGCTGGGTGGCAATCAGCCCCAGCATTTT. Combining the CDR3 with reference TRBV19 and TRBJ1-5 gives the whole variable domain DGGITQSPKYLFRKEGQNVTLSCEQNLNHDAMYWYRQDPGQGLRLIYYSQIVNDFQKGDIAEGYSVSREKKESFPLTVTSAQKNPTAFYLCASSIGRQLGGNQPQHFGDGTRLSIL.